Listed below are T cell receptor beta chains from one sample, sequenced in a study of blood T cell repertoires in COVID-19. Assay used: immunoSEQ multiplex PCR; TCRdb lists only in-frame clones, some missing. The sample contains roughly 200,000 clones, roughly 90% of which appear only once. Sequencing used PBMCs or T cells enriched from blood (not recorded which). The receptor set was obtained from a woman between 45 and 60 years old in a cohort exposed to, infected with or recovered from COVID-19 (not recorded which). Both conserved end residues are part of each CDR3. A D gene is named only where the DNA matches it firmly. For some rows the clone size is stated as once, few or many, or as a class when expanded; others skip it.

cdr3_nt | cdr3_aa | v_call | clone_size | cdr3_length | d_call | j_call
TGTGCCACCAGCAGAGTAATAGGTCTAGCAAACGAGCAGTTCTTC | CATSRVIGLANEQFF | TRBV15 | NA | 15 | NA | TRBJ2-1
TGTGCCTGGGGTGCCCCCCCCAGCTATGGCTACACCTTC | CAWGAPPSYGYTF | TRBV30 | NA | 13 | NA | TRBJ1-2
TGTGCCAGTAGTACCAACCGAGGGCGCACTGAAGCTTTCTTT | CASSTNRGRTEAFF | TRBV19 | NA | 14 | NA | TRBJ1-1
TGTGCCAGCAGTTCTTCCTGGGGGGTTCGGGCTGGGGCCAACGTCCTGACTTTC | CASSSSWGVRAGANVLTF | TRBV6-2/TRBV6-3 | NA | 18 | NA | TRBJ2-6
TGTGCCAGCGGATATCAAGGGGCTCAGCCCCAGCATTTT | CASGYQGAQPQHF | TRBV2 | NA | 13 | NA | TRBJ1-5
TGTGCCAGCCACGATGGGGGCTTCGGGGGCTACACCTTC | CASHDGGFGGYTF | TRBV28 | once | 13 | NA | TRBJ1-2
TGCGCCAGCAGCCATCCCTGGGACACCTCTGGAAACACCATATATTTT | CASSHPWDTSGNTIYF | TRBV4-1 | NA | 16 | NA | TRBJ1-3
TGTGCCAGCAGCGTTCCCACAGGGGGAGTGAGTACTGAAGCTTTCTTT | CASSVPTGGVSTEAFF | TRBV9 | few | 16 | TRBD1 | TRBJ1-1
NA | CAREGRRAGELFF | TRBV2 | NA | 13 | NA | TRBJ2-2
TGTGCCAGCAGCCAAGAAGGGGACAGATTATCGGCCGGGGAGCTGTTTTTT | CASSQEGDRLSAGELFF | TRBV4-2 | NA | 17 | TRBD1 | TRBJ2-2
TGTGCCTGGAGTCGCCAGGGGGCGGCCATATATTTT | CAWSRQGAAIYF | TRBV30 | NA | 12 | TRBD1 | TRBJ1-3
TGTGCCAGCAGCTTACTGCTAGCGGGCACAGATACGCAGTATTTT | CASSLLLAGTDTQYF | TRBV7-3 | once | 15 | TRBD2 | TRBJ2-3
TGTGCCATCAGTGACGGTGCGGGGGCGCGGGTCACCGGGGAGCTGTTTTTT | CAISDGAGARVTGELFF | TRBV10-3 | NA | 17 | NA | TRBJ2-2
TGTGCCAGCAGCACGACAGGGCCCAATGAGCAGTTCTTC | CASSTTGPNEQFF | TRBV7-2 | NA | 13 | TRBD1 | TRBJ2-1
TGTGCCAGTAGTATAGGGGACAGGGGGCTGGGCACTGAAGCTTTCTTT | CASSIGDRGLGTEAFF | TRBV19 | NA | 16 | TRBD1 | TRBJ1-1
TGCGCCAGCAGCCAAGATAGGGCCCGCACAGGGGTGGATAATGGCTACACCTTC | CASSQDRARTGVDNGYTF | TRBV4-3 | NA | 18 | TRBD1 | TRBJ1-2
TGTGCCAGCAGCATGGGACAGGGGGCTGGAGATACGCAGTATTTT | CASSMGQGAGDTQYF | TRBV7-2 | NA | 15 | TRBD1 | TRBJ2-3
TGTGCCAGCAGCTGGACAGGGTATGGTGGAAACACCATATATTTT | CASSWTGYGGNTIYF | TRBV5-8 | NA | 15 | TRBD1 | TRBJ1-3
TGTGCCGGTAGCCGGGACAGGGCCAGGGGGAGCTATGGCTACACCTTC | CAGSRDRARGSYGYTF | TRBV2 | NA | 16 | TRBD1 | TRBJ1-2
TGTGCCTGGGGGACGAGGGGGCCACAAGAGACCCAGTACTTC | CAWGTRGPQETQYF | TRBV30 | NA | 14 | TRBD1 | TRBJ2-5
TGTGCCAGCAGCTTGGGGGACAACCTGCGGGAGACCCAGTACTTC | CASSLGDNLRETQYF | TRBV5-6 | few | 15 | NA | TRBJ2-5
TGTGCCAGCAGTTCTCAGGTCAGCGGAGAGACCCAGTACTTC | CASSSQVSGETQYF | TRBV3-1/TRBV3-2 | NA | 14 | NA | TRBJ2-5
TGTGCCAGCAGCTTAAGGTCCCCCCTGGTCGGCACTGAAGCTTTCTTT | CASSLRSPLVGTEAFF | TRBV7-3 | NA | 16 | NA | TRBJ1-1
TGTGCCTGGAGCGGGGGGTCCTCAAGCTCCTACAATGAGCAGTTCTTC | CAWSGGSSSSYNEQFF | TRBV30 | NA | 16 | TRBD2 | TRBJ2-1
TGTGCCAGCAGCTTGGCCCCGGGGGGGTCCTACGAGCAGTACTTC | CASSLAPGGSYEQYF | TRBV5-6 | NA | 15 | TRBD2 | TRBJ2-7
TGTGCCAGCAGCTGGACCGGGACAGTTGGTGAAAAACTGTTTTTT | CASSWTGTVGEKLFF | TRBV5-6 | NA | 15 | TRBD1 | TRBJ1-4
TGTGCCAGCAGTGAAGCGCGCAGGGAATTTGACGAGCAGTACTTC | CASSEARREFDEQYF | TRBV6-1 | NA | 15 | NA | TRBJ2-7
TGTGCCAGTAGTAATAGCGGGGGGGCTCGGGAGACCCAGTACTTC | CASSNSGGARETQYF | TRBV19 | NA | 15 | TRBD2 | TRBJ2-5
TGTGCCAGCAGCCATCTCTGGGGACAGGGAAATTCACCCCTCCACTTT | CASSHLWGQGNSPLHF | TRBV3-1/TRBV3-2 | few | 16 | TRBD1 | TRBJ1-6
TGCGCCAGCAGCTTGATCGCGGGGGAAGAGACCCAGTACTTC | CASSLIAGEETQYF | TRBV5-1 | NA | 14 | TRBD2 | TRBJ2-5
TGTGCCAGCAGTGCCCCACAGGGTGGGAATGGCTACACCTTC | CASSAPQGGNGYTF | TRBV28 | once | 14 | NA | TRBJ1-2
TGCGCCAGCAGCTTTGGGAACAGGGGCGATGGCTACACCTTC | CASSFGNRGDGYTF | TRBV5-1 | NA | 14 | TRBD1 | TRBJ1-2
TGCGCCAGCAGCCGAGACAGGTACATGAACACTGAAGCTTTCTTT | CASSRDRYMNTEAFF | TRBV4-1 | once | 15 | NA | TRBJ1-1
TGTGCCAGCAGTTTAGCTTTCGCGAATACGCAGTATTTT | CASSLAFANTQYF | TRBV12-3/TRBV12-4 | NA | 13 | NA | TRBJ2-3
TGTGCCAGCAGCGCTAGCGGGACGGAGCAGTTCTTC | CASSASGTEQFF | TRBV9 | once | 12 | TRBD2 | TRBJ2-1
TGTGCCAGCAGTTTAATGTCGGTGGGCTACACCTTC | CASSLMSVGYTF | TRBV28 | NA | 12 | NA | TRBJ1-2
TGTGCCAGCAGCTGGGGGAGGAGGGCTCAAGAGACCCAGTACTTC | CASSWGRRAQETQYF | TRBV7-9 | NA | 15 | NA | TRBJ2-5
TGTGCCAGCAAGGAGGATAACACTGAAGCTTTCTTT | CASKEDNTEAFF | TRBV3-1/TRBV3-2 | NA | 12 | NA | TRBJ1-1
TGTGCCAGCAGGCGTGGTAGCGGAGCGAACACCGGGGAGCTGTTTTTT | CASRRGSGANTGELFF | TRBV27 | NA | 16 | NA | TRBJ2-2
TGTGCCAGCAGCCCCCTAGCGGCCATGGAACAGTACTTC | CASSPLAAMEQYF | TRBV6-2/TRBV6-3 | NA | 13 | TRBD2 | TRBJ2-7
TGTGCCAGCAGCTTGAGCTCCTATGGCTACACCTTC | CASSLSSYGYTF | TRBV7-2 | few | 12 | NA | TRBJ1-2
TGTGCCAGCAGTCCTTCGACAGGGAAAGCTTTCTTT | CASSPSTGKAFF | TRBV2 | NA | 12 | TRBD1 | TRBJ1-1
TGTGCCAGCAGTTCCCCAGGAACGATCTCTGGAAACACCATATATTTT | CASSSPGTISGNTIYF | TRBV28 | NA | 16 | NA | TRBJ1-3
TGCGCCAGCAGCCAAGAAGTACTAGCGGGGATCGCAGATACGCAGTATTTT | CASSQEVLAGIADTQYF | TRBV4-3 | NA | 17 | TRBD2 | TRBJ2-3
TGTGCCAGCAGTCGGGTCTCCGGCTACACCTTC | CASSRVSGYTF | TRBV6-2/TRBV6-3 | NA | 11 | NA | TRBJ1-2
TGTGCCAGCAGCCATTCCGGGACAGGGGGGTTAGCTAACTATGGCTACACCTTC | CASSHSGTGGLANYGYTF | TRBV16 | NA | 18 | TRBD1 | TRBJ1-2
TGTGCCAGCAGCCGTACAGGGGGCGGCTATGGCTACACCTTC | CASSRTGGGYGYTF | TRBV7-9 | NA | 14 | TRBD1 | TRBJ1-2
TGTGCCAGCAGCCTCAGGACAGGGTTTTCGTCTGGGGCCAACGTCCTGACTTTC | CASSLRTGFSSGANVLTF | TRBV14 | NA | 18 | TRBD1 | TRBJ2-6
TGTGCCTGGGGACTAGTTATTAGTGAGCAGTTCTTC | CAWGLVISEQFF | TRBV30 | NA | 12 | TRBD2 | TRBJ2-1
TGTGCCAGCAGCCGACAGGGCTATGGCTACACCTTC | CASSRQGYGYTF | TRBV14 | NA | 12 | TRBD1 | TRBJ1-2
TGTGCCAGCACCCTAGACAGGTACTATGGCTACACCTTC | CASTLDRYYGYTF | TRBV12-3/TRBV12-4 | NA | 13 | NA | TRBJ1-2
TGTGCCAGCAGTGTAAATTCCGGAGACACCATATATTTT | CASSVNSGDTIYF | TRBV11-1 | NA | 13 | NA | TRBJ1-3
TGCAGCGTTGACAGGGGATCAGGGCTCGGCTATGGCTACACCTTC | CSVDRGSGLGYGYTF | TRBV29-1 | NA | 15 | NA | TRBJ1-2
TGCGCCAGCAGCCAAGGACACCTGAACACCGGGGAGCTGTTTTTT | CASSQGHLNTGELFF | TRBV4-3 | NA | 15 | NA | TRBJ2-2